The next 2 T cell receptor beta chains were all read from a single sample in a study of blood T cell repertoires in COVID-19. Using immunoSEQ multiplex PCR, the repertoire was profiled, and TCRdb retains in-frame clones only, with some absent. Among nearly 250,000 clones listed, roughly 85% were seen once. The sequencing input was PBMCs or T cells enriched from blood (not recorded which). Every receptor here comes from a woman aged 50 to 65 with acute COVID-19.

The V gene is TRBV4-2, the J gene TRBJ1-1; D unresolved. The CDR3 spans 14 residues. CDR1 is LGHNA, CDR2 YNFKEQ, per germline. With 0 bases removed from V and 3 bases from J, the gap between germline ends came to 8 bases. CDR3 protein: CASSQDSRYTEAFF. The CDR3 coding sequence is TGTGCCAGCAGCCAAGATTCCCGGTACACTGAAGCTTTCTTT.

This chain uses TRBV18 with TRBJ1-4, with D unresolved. Germline V lookup: CDR1 KGHSH, CDR2 LQKENI. The CDR3 is 12 residues long. The V and J ends lost 4 bases and 5 bases respectively, with 5 bases between them. The CDR3 DNA reads as TGTGCCAGCTCACGGCAGAATGAAAAACTGTTTTTT. Translating gives CASSRQNEKLFF.